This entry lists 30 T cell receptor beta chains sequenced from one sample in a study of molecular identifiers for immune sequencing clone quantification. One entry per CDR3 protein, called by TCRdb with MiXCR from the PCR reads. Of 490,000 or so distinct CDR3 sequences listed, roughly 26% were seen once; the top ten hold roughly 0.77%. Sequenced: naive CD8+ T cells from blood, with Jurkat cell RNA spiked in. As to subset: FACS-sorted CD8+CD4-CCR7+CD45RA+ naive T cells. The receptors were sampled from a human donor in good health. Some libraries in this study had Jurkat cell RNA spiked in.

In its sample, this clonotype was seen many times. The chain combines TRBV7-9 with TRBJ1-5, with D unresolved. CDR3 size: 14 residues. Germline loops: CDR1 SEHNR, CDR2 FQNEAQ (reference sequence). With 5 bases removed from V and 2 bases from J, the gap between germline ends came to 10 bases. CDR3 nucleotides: TGTGCCAGCAGCCATCTTATAGGCAATCAGCCCCAGCATTTT. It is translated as CASSHLIGNQPQHF.

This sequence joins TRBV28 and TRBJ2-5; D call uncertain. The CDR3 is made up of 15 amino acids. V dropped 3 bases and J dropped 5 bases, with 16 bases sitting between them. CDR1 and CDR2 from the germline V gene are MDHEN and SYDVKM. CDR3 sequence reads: CASSFVMASGETQYF. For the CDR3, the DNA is TGTGCCAGCAGTTTTGTTATGGCCTCCGGGGAGACCCAGTACTTC. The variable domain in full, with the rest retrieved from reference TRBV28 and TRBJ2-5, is DVKVTQSSRYLVKRTGEKVFLECVQDMDHENMFWYRQDPGLGLRLIYFSYDVKMKEKGDIPEGYSVSREKKERFSLILESASTNQTSMYLCASSFVMASGETQYFGPGTRLLVL.

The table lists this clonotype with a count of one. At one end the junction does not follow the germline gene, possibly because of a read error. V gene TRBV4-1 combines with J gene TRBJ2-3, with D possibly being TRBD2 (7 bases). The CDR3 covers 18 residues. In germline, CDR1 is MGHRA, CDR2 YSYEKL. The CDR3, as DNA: TGCGCCAGCAGCCAAGACGTCGGGGGGCTCGTGGTTACAGATAGGCAGTATTTT. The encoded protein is CASSQDVGGLVVTDRQYF.

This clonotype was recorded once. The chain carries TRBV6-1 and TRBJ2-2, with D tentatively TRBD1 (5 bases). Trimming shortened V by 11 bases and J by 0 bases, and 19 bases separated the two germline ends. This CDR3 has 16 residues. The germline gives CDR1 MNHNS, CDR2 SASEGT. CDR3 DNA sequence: TGTGCCGGCTGGCGAACAGGAAGTCCGAACACCGGGGAGCTGTTTTTT. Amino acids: CAGWRTGSPNTGELFF.

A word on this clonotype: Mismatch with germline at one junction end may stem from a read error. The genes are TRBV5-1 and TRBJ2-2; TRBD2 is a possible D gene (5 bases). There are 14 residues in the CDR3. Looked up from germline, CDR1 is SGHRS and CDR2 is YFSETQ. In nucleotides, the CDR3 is TGCGCCAGCAGCTTGGCTAGTAGTGTCGGGGAGCTGTTATTT. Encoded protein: CASSLASSVGELLF.

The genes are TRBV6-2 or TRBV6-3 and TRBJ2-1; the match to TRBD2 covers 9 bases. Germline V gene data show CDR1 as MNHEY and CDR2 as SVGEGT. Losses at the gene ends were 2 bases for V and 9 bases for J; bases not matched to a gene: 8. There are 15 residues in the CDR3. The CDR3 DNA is TGTGCCAGCAGTTACGGCCGGGGCGGGGGGGTTGAGCAGTTCTTC. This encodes CASSYGRGGGVEQFF.

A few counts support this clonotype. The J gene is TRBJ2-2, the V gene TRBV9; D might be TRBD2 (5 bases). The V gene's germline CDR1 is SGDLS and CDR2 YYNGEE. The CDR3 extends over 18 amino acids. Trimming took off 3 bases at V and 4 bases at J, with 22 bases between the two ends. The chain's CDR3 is CASSALVGAAESTGELFF. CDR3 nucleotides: TGTGCCAGCAGCGCACTCGTAGGAGCAGCGGAGAGCACCGGGGAGCTGTTTTTT. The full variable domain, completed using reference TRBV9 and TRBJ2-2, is DSGVTQTPKHLITATGQRVTLRCSPRSGDLSVYWYQQSLDQGLQFLIQYYNGEERAKGNILERFSAQQFPDLHSELNLSSLELGDSALYFCASSALVGAAESTGELFFGEGSRLTVL.

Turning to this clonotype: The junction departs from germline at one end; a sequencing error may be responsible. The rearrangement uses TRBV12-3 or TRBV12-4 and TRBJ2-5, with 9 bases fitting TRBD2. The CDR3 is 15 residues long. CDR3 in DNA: TGTACCAGCAGTTCTCCGGGACTAGCCCCAGAGACCCAGTACTTC. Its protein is CTSSSPGLAPETQYF.

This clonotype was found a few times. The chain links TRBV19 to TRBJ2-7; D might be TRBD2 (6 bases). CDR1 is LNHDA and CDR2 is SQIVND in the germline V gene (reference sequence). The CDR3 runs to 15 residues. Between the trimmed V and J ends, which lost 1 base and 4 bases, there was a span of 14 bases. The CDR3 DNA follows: TGTGCCAGTAGTATAGGAGGAGGGTCTTTATACGAGCAGTACTTC. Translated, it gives CASSIGGGSLYEQYF.

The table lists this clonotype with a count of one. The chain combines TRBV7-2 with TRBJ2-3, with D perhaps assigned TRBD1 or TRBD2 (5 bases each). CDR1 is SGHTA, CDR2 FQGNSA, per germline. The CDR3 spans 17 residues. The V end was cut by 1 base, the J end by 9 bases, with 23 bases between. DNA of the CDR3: TGTGCCAGCAGCTTAGGGTCGTTGGGCCGGGGCAGACAAACGCAGTATTTT. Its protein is CASSLGSLGRGRQTQYF.

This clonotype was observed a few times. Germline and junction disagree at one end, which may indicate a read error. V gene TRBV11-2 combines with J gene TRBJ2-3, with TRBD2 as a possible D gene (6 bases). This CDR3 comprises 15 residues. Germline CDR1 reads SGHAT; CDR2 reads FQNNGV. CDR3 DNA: TGTGCCAGCAACTTAGCGGTCCTAGCTCCAGATACGCAGTATTTT. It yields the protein CASNLAVLAPDTQYF.

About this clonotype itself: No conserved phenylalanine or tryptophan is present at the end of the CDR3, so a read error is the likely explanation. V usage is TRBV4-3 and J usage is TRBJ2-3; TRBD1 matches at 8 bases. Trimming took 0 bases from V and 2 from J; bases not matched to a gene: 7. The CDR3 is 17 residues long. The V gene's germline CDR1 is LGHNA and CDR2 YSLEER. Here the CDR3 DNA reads TGCGCCAGCAGCCAAGACCCAGTGACAGGGGTCACAGATACGCAGTATCTT. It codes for CASSQDPVTGVTDTQYL.

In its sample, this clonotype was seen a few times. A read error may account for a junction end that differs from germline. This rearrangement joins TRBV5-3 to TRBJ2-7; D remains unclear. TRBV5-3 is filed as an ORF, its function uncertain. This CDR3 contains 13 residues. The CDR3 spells CASSFSSLYEQYF. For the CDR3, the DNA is TGTGCCAGCAGCTTCTCCTCTTTGTACGAGCAGTACTTC.

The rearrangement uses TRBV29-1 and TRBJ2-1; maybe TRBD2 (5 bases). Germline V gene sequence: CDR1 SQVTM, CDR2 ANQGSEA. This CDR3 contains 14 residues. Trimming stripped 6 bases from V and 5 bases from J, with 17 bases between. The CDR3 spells CSVTPRLQDNEQFF. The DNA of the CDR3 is TGCAGCGTCACCCCAAGACTACAAGACAATGAGCAGTTCTTC.

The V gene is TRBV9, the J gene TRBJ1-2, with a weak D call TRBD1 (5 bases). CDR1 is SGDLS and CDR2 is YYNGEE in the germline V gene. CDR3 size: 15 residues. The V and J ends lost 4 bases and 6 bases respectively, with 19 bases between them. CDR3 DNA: TGTGCCAGCAGCTCCTGGGAGGGGCCGATGGATGGCTACACCTTC. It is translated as CASSSWEGPMDGYTF.

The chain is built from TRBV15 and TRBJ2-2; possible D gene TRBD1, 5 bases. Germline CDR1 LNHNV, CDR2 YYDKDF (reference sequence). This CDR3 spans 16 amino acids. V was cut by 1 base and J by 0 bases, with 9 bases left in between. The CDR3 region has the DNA TGTGCCACCAGCAGAGTAGTAGGGGCGAACACCGGGGAGCTGTTTTTT. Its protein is CATSRVVGANTGELFF.

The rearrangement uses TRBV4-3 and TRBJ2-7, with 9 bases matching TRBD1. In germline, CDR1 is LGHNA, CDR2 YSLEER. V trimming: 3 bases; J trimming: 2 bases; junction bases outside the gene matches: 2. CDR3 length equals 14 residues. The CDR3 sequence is CASSQYRGPYEQYF. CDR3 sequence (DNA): TGCGCCAGCAGCCAGTACAGGGGGCCCTACGAGCAGTACTTC.

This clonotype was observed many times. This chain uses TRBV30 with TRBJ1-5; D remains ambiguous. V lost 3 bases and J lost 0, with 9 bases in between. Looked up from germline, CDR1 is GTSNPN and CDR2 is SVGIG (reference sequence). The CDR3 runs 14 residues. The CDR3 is CAWSGEYSNQPQHF. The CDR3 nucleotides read TGTGCCTGGAGCGGAGAATATAGCAATCAGCCCCAGCATTTT. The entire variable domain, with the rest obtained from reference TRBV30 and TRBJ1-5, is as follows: SQTIHQWPATLVQPVGSPLSLECTVEGTSNPNLYWYRQAAGRGLQLLFYSVGIGQISSEVPQNLSASRPQDRQFILSSKKLLLSDSGFYLCAWSGEYSNQPQHFGDGTRLSIL.

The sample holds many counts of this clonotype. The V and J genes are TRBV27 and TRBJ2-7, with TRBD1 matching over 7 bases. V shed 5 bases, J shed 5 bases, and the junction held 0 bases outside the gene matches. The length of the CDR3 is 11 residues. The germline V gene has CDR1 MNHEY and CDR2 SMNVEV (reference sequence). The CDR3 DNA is TGTGCCAGCAGTGACAGGGACGAGCAGTACTTC. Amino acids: CASSDRDEQYF.

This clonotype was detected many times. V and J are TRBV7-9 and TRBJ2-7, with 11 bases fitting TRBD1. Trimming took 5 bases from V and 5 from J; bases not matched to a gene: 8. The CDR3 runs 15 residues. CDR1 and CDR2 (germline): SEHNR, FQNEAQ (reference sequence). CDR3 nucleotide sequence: TGTGCCAGCAGCCTCGGACAGGGGGCAGTAAACGAGCAGTACTTC. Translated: CASSLGQGAVNEQYF.

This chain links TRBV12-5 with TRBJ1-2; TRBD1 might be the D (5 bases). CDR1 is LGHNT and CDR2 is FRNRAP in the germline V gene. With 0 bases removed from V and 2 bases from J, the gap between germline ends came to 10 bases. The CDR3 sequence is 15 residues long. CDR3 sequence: CASGLVKTENYGYTF. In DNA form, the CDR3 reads TGTGCTAGTGGTTTGGTAAAGACAGAAAACTATGGCTACACCTTC.

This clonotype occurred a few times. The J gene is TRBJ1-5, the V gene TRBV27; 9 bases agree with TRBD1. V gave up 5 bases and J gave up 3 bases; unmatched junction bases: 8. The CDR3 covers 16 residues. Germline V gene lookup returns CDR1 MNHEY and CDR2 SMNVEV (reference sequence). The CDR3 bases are TGTGCCAGCAGTCCATCCGGGACAGGGTACAATCAGCCCCAGCATTTT. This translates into CASSPSGTGYNQPQHF.

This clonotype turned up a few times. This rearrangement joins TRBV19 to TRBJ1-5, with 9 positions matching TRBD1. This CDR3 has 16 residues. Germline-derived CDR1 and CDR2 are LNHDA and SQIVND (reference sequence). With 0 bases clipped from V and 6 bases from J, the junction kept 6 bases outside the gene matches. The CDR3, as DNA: TGTGCCAGTAGTATAGATCGGACAGGGGCGCCTCAGCCCCAGCATTTT. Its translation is CASSIDRTGAPQPQHF.

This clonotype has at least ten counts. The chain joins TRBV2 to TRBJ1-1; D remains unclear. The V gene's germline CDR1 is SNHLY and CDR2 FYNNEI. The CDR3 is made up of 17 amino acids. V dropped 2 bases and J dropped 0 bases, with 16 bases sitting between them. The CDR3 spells CASSESPQESMNTEAFF. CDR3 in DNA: TGTGCCAGCAGTGAAAGCCCCCAAGAATCCATGAACACTGAAGCTTTCTTT.

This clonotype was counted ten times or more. In DNA form, the CDR3 reads TGTGCCAGTGGGACTAGCGAAGATACGCAGTATTTT. Amino acid sequence: CASGTSEDTQYF. This rearrangement joins TRBV7-9 to TRBJ2-3; 10 nucleotides align to TRBD2. This CDR3 is 12 amino acids long. V gave up 9 bases and J gave up 5 bases; unmatched junction bases: 2. The V gene's germline CDR1 is SEHNR and CDR2 FQNEAQ (reference sequence).

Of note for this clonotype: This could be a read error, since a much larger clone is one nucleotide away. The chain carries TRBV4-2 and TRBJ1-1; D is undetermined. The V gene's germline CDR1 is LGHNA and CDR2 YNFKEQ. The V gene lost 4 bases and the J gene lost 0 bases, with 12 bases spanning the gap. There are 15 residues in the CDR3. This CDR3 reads CASSRMEGMNTEAFF. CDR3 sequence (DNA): TGTGCCAGCAGCCGAATGGAGGGCATGAACACTGAAGCTTTCTTT.

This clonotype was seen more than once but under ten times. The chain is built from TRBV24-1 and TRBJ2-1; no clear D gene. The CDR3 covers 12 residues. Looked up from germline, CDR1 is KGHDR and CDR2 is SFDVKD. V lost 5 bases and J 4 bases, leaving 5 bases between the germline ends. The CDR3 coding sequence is TGTGCCACCAGTGCGAGGTACAATGAGCAGTTCTTC. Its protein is CATSARYNEQFF.

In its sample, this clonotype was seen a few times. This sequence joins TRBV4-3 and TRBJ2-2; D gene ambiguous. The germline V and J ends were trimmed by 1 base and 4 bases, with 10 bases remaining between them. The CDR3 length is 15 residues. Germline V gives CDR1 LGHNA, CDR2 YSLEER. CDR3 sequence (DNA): TGCGCCAGCAGCCAAGGGGTGCGTGCCACCGGGGAGCTGTTTTTT. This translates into CASSQGVRATGELFF.

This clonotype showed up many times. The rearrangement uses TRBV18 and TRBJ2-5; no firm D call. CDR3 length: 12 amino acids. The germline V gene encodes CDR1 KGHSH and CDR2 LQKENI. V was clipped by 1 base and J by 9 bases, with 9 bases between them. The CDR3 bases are TGTGCCAGCTCACCACAGGTTCTGGCCCAGTACTTC. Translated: CASSPQVLAQYF.

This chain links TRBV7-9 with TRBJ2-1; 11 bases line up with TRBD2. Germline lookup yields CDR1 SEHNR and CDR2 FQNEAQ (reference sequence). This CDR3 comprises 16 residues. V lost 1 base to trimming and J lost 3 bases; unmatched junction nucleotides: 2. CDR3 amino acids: CASSLVLAGVYNEQFF. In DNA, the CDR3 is TGTGCCAGCAGCTTAGTACTAGCGGGAGTCTACAATGAGCAGTTCTTC.